This T cell receptor beta chain was captured in a study of blood T cell repertoires in COVID-19. Turning to the study itself: The United States, Italy and Spain were the sources of the acute and convalescent COVID-19 samples. The analysed material was cDNA or gDNA that came from T cells, B-cell-depleted T cells, or PBMCs.

Original handling: Amplification with reference gene primers provided the estimates of nucleated cell counts. Measured with immunoSEQ multiplex PCR; TCRdb has only the in-frame clones, and not every one. The DNA was the basis for D and trimming; V, J and clone size are from that table. The sample consists of 130,000 or so clones, roughly 90% of them appearing once. The V segment lost 7 bases and the J segment 7 bases; nucleotides outside the gene matches: 8. Germline V gene lookup returns CDR1 SQVTM and CDR2 ANQGSEA. This CDR3 region has 13 residues. Sequenced sample: peripheral blood. The sequence came from a man aged 65 to 85 with active COVID-19. This sequence joins TRBV29-1 and TRBJ1-5, with 9 bases lining up with TRBD1. CDR3 protein: CSAQTGGDQPQHF. The CDR3 bases are TGCAGCGCCCAAACAGGGGGCGACCAGCCCCAGCATTTT.